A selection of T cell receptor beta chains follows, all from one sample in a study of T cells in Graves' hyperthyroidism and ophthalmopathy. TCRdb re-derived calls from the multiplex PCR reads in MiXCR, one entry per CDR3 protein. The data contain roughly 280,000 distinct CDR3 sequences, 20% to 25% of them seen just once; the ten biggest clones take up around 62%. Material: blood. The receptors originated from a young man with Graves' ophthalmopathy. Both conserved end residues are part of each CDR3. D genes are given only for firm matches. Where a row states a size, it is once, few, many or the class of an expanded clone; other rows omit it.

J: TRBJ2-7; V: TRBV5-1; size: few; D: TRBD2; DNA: TGCGCCAGCAGCCCTAAACCGGGACTAGCCTCCTACGAGCAGTACTTC; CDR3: CASSPKPGLASYEQYF
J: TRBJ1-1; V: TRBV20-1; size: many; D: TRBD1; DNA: TGCAGTGCTAGAGTACCGGGACAGGGGGCCGGAAGGTCCGAAGCTTTCTTT; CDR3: CSARVPGQGAGRSEAFF
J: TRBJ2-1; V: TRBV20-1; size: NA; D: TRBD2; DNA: TGCAGTGCTAGCGGGAGGACCAGTAATGAGCAGTTCTTC; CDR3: CSASGRTSNEQFF
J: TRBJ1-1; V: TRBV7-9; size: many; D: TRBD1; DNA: TGTGCCAGCAGTGCCCCGGGACAGGGGAACACTGAAGCTTTCTTT; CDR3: CASSAPGQGNTEAFF
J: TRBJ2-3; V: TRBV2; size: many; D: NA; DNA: TGTGCCAGCATTGGAGGACTTCACACAGATACGCAGTATTTT; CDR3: CASIGGLHTDTQYF
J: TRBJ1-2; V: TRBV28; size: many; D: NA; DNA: TGTGCCAGCAATCCGGCAGGAGGGGAAAGCTATGGCTACACCTTC; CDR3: CASNPAGGESYGYTF
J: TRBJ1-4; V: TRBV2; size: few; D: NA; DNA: TGTGCCAGCAGTGAGGGGGAGGCTAATGAAAAACTGTTTTTT; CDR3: CASSEGEANEKLFF
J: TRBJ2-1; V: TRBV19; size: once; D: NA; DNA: TGTGCCAGTAGTATAGGGATTATCTACAATGAGCAGTTCTTC; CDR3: CASSIGIIYNEQFF
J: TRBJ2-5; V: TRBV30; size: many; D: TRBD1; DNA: TGTGCCTGGAGTGGTGACAGGGAAGAGACCCAGTACTTC; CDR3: CAWSGDREETQYF
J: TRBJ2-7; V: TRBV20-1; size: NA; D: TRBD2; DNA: TGCAGTGCTGCCGTGGCTAGCGGGACCGACGAGCAGTACTTC; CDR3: CSAAVASGTDEQYF